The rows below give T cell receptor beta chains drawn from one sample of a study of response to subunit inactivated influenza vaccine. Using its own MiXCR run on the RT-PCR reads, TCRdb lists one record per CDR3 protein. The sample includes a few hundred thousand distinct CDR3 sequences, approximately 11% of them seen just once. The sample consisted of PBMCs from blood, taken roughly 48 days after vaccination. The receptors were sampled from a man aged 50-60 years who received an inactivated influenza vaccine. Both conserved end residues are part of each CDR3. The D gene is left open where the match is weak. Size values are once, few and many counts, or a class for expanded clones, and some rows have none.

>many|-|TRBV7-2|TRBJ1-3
TGTGCCAGCAGCTATGGCAGGACCTCTGGAAACACCATATATTTT
CASSYGRTSGNTIYF
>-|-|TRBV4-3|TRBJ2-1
TGCGCCAGCGGACGGAGCTCCTACAATGAGCAGTTCTTC
CASGRSSYNEQFF
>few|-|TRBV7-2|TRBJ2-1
TGTGCCAGCAGCTTAGGGGGGGCAGGGCTCAATGAGCAGTTCTTC
CASSLGGAGLNEQFF
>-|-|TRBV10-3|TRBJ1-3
TGTGCCATCACTTCGGGCTTCTCTGGAAACACCATATATTTT
CAITSGFSGNTIYF
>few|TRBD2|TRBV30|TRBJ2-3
TGTGCTCGGGGGGAAGGGAGTTCAGATACGCAGTATTTT
CARGEGSSDTQYF
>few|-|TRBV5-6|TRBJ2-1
TGTGCCAGCTTCAGGAATCCCTCCTACAATGAGCAGTTCTTC
CASFRNPSYNEQFF
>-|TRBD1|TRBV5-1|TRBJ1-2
TGCGCCAGCAGCTCGGGACAGGGAGCAGCCTATGGCTACACCTTC
CASSSGQGAAYGYTF
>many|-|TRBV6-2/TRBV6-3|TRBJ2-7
TGTGCCAGCAGTTATTACGACGAGCAGTACTTC
CASSYYDEQYF
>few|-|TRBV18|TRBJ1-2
TGTGCCAGCTCACCACCGTCCCTGCTGAACTATGGCTACACCTTC
CASSPPSLLNYGYTF
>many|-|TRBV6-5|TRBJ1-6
TGTGCCAGCAGTTACTCGAGAGCAGGGAATTCACCCCTCCACTTT
CASSYSRAGNSPLHF
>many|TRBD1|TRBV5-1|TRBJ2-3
TGCGCCAGCAACACAGGGGCTGGTAGCACAGATACGCAGTATTTT
CASNTGAGSTDTQYF
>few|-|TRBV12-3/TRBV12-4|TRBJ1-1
TGTGCCAGCAGAAGAGGGGCAGTAGACGGCACTGAAGCTTTCTTT
CASRRGAVDGTEAFF
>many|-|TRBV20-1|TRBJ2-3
TGCAGTGCCAGATACGGTGTCGGGGCGAGCACAGATACGCAGTATTTT
CSARYGVGASTDTQYF
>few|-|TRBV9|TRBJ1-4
TGTGCCAGCAGCGTAGCTCAGGGAGGTGAAAAACTGTTTTTT
CASSVAQGGEKLFF
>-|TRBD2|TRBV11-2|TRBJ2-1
TGTGCCAGCAGCTTAGTTGGCGGGAGGGTTTACAATGAGCAGTTCTTC
CASSLVGGRVYNEQFF
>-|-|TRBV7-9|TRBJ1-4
TGTGCCAGCAGCCGGGCCCTGGCGGGGAGAAATGAAAAACTTTTTTTT
CASSRALAGRNEKLFF
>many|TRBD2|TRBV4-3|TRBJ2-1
TGCGCCAGCAGCCGAGATCGACTAGCGGGGGGGCTTCAGTTCTTC
CASSRDRLAGGLQFF
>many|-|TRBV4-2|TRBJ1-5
TGTGCCAGCAGCCAAGATGGCACTACTACAAATCAGCCCCAGCATTTT
CASSQDGTTTNQPQHF
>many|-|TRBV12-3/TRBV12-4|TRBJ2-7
TGTGCCAGCAGTTTAGCGGCAGCTGCCTACGAGCAGTACTTC
CASSLAAAAYEQYF
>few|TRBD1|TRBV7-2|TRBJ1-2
TGTGCCAGCAGCATACTACAGGGGTACTACACCTTC
CASSILQGYYTF
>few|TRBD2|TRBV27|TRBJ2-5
TGTGCCAGCAGTTTGCGGGGGTGGGAGACCCAGTACTTC
CASSLRGWETQYF
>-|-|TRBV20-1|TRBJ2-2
TGCAGTGCTAGAGATAGTAGCCGTCCCGGGGAGCTGTTTTTT
CSARDSSRPGELFF